This TCR beta chain emerged from a study of response to subunit inactivated influenza vaccine. Overall study findings and caveats: Each seasonal influenza vaccination recruits few new T cells, the authors suggested.

TCRdb called the RT-PCR reads again in MiXCR, with one record for every CDR3 protein. The sample records just over 300,000 distinct CDR3 sequences, around 22% being singletons. In the case of this clonotype: The antigen is unknown.

The origin of this receptor is a man aged 50-75 years who received an inactivated influenza vaccine. This specimen consisted of PBMCs from blood, obtained less than 22 months after vaccination.

CDR3 coding DNA: TGTGCCAGCAGCCAAGGTCAGCTCGGCGAAAAACTGTTTTTT. Encoded protein: CASSQGQLGEKLFF. This rearrangement joins TRBV4-2 to TRBJ1-4, with D uncertain. The CDR3 sequence is 14 residues long. V was cut by 1 base and J by 8 bases, with 11 bases left in between. Germline V lookup: CDR1 LGHNA, CDR2 YNFKEQ.